Each of the 12 T cell receptor beta chains below was sequenced from the same sample in a study of blood T cell repertoires in COVID-19. Using immunoSEQ multiplex PCR, the repertoire was profiled, and TCRdb retains in-frame clones only, with some absent. The sample records just over 250,000 clones, around nine tenths being singletons. Sequenced sample: peripheral blood. The origin of the receptors is a woman in her 70s with COVID-19, enrolled during active disease.

This chain joins TRBV30 and TRBJ2-3, with TRBD2 identical over 8 bases. Germline loops: CDR1 GTSNPN, CDR2 SVGIG (reference sequence). There are 17 residues in the CDR3. The V and J ends lost 2 bases and 7 bases, in that order; junction bases with no gene match: 17. CDR3 nucleotide sequence: TGTGCCTGGAGTCCCAAAGCCCCCGGGAGGGCCCCATATACGCAGTATTTT. Translating it yields CAWSPKAPGRAPYTQYF. The full variable domain, with the rest looked up from reference TRBV30 and TRBJ2-3, is SQTIHQWPATLVQPVGSPLSLECTVEGTSNPNLYWYRQAAGRGLQLLFYSVGIGQISSEVPQNLSASRPQDRQFILSSKKLLLSDSGFYLCAWSPKAPGRAPYTQYFGPGTRLTVL.

The CDR3 region is CASSVRLAGGTQYF. The CDR3 DNA sequence: TGTGCCAGCAGCGTGAGACTAGCGGGAGGGACCCAGTACTTC. V is TRBV9 and J is TRBJ2-5, with 13 bases identical to TRBD2. The germline gives CDR1 SGDLS, CDR2 YYNGEE. The CDR3 extends over 14 amino acids. V trimming: 2 bases; J trimming: 7 bases; junction bases outside the gene matches: 2.

The gene calls are TRBV7-9 and TRBJ1-2; no firm D call. Deletions cut 4 bases from V and 2 bases from J, with 26 bases between. Germline V lookup: CDR1 SEHNR, CDR2 FQNEAQ (reference sequence). This CDR3 has 19 residues. The CDR3 region has the DNA TGTGCCAGCAGCTCACTTCGGGATATCCAAAATAGTCTGAACTATGGCTACACCTTC. Translating it yields CASSSLRDIQNSLNYGYTF.

This chain uses TRBV6-5 with TRBJ1-6, with D possibly matching TRBD1 (6 bases). CDR3 length: 12 residues. Per the germline V gene, CDR1 is MNHEY and CDR2 is SVGAGI. V lost 6 bases, J lost 7 bases, and 7 bases lay in between. CDR3 sequence: CASRTGNSPLHF. CDR3 nucleotides: TGTGCCAGCAGAACAGGGAATTCACCCCTCCACTTT.

The chain has TRBV7-9 and TRBJ2-5; a weak D match, TRBD1 (6 bases). CDR1 is SEHNR, CDR2 FQNEAQ, per germline (reference sequence). The CDR3 contains 15 residues. The germline V and J ends were trimmed by 5 bases and 5 bases, with 18 bases remaining between them. The CDR3 coding sequence is TGTGCCAGCAGCCTGACACAGGGTAATTCGGAGACCCAGTACTTC. Residues: CASSLTQGNSETQYF.

The V call is TRBV25-1, the J call TRBJ1-1; D may be TRBD1 (5 bases). Germline values: CDR1 MGHDK, CDR2 SYGVNS. The CDR3 runs 11 residues. V shed 10 bases and J shed 7 bases, with 13 bases lying between them. CDR3 DNA: TGTGCCACCCACCAGGGTGTTGAAGCTTTCTTT. Encoded protein: CATHQGVEAFF.

The chain couples TRBV10-3 to TRBJ2-1; 9 nucleotides align to TRBD2. V lost 6 bases and J lost 3; bases outside the gene matches: 9. This CDR3 is built from 16 residues. CDR1 and CDR2 from the germline V gene are ENHRY and SYGVKD. This CDR3 is CAISKSLAGNYNEQFF. DNA of the CDR3: TGTGCCATCAGCAAGTCACTAGCGGGCAACTACAATGAGCAGTTCTTC.

The chain recombines TRBV18 with TRBJ1-5; TRBD1 is a possible D gene (5 bases). CDR3 length: 13 residues. Trimming shortened V by 3 bases and J by 5 bases, and 8 bases separated the two germline ends. CDR1 is KGHSH and CDR2 is LQKENI in the germline V gene. This chain's CDR3 is CASSPGQDQPQHF. The CDR3 nucleotides read TGTGCCAGCTCACCCGGACAAGATCAGCCCCAGCATTTT.

The rearrangement uses TRBV19 and TRBJ2-1; 8 nucleotides agree with TRBD2. Germline trimming cut 3 bases from V and 9 bases from J; bases unmatched to any gene: 1. The germline V gene has CDR1 LNHDA and CDR2 SQIVND (reference sequence). The CDR3 loop spans 12 amino acids. The CDR3 here is CASSITSGEQFF. In nucleotides, the CDR3 is TGTGCCAGTAGTATCACTAGCGGTGAGCAGTTCTTC.

The chain carries TRBV19 and TRBJ1-5, with 9 positions matching TRBD1. CDR1 LNHDA and CDR2 SQIVND come from the germline V gene (reference sequence). Losses at the gene ends were 4 bases for V and 6 bases for J; bases not matched to a gene: 7. CDR3 length equals 15 residues. In nucleotides, the CDR3 is TGTGCCAGTAGTACACAGGGACAGGGCAGTCAGCCCCAGCATTTT. Amino acids: CASSTQGQGSQPQHF.

This chain connects TRBV12-3 or TRBV12-4 to TRBJ2-5, with TRBD1 as a possible D gene (6 bases). Trimming shortened V by 6 bases and J by 5 bases, and 13 bases separated the two germline ends. The CDR3 runs 13 residues. The CDR3 DNA is TGTGCCAGCAGGAGGGGGACGCGGGAGACCCAGTACTTC. It is translated as CASRRGTRETQYF.

V and J are TRBV2 and TRBJ1-1, with D perhaps TRBD1 (5 bases). CDR1 is SNHLY, CDR2 FYNNEI, per germline. V lost 6 bases and J 1 base, leaving 12 bases between the germline ends. This CDR3 is built from 14 residues. The CDR3 sequence is CASRLGGTNTEAFF. The CDR3 DNA sequence: TGTGCCAGCAGGCTGGGGGGGACGAACACTGAAGCTTTCTTT.